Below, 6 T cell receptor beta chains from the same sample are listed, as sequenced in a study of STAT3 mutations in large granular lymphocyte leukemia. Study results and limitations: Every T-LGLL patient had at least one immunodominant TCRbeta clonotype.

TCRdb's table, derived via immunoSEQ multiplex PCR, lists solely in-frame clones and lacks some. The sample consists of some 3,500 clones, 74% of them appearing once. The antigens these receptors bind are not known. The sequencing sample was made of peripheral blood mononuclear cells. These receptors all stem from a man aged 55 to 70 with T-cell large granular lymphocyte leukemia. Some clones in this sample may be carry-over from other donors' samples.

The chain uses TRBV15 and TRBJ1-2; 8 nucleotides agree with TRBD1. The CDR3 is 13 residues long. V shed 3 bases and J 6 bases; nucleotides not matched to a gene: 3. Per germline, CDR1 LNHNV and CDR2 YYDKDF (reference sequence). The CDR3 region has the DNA TGTGCCACCAGCAGGGAGACAGGGGATGGCTACACCTTC. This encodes CATSRETGDGYTF.

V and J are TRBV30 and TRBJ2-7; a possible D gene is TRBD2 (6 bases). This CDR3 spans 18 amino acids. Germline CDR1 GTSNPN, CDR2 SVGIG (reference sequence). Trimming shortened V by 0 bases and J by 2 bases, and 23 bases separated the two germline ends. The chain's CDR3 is CAWSVEEGPFSTAYEQYF. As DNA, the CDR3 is TGTGCCTGGAGTGTAGAGGAGGGACCCTTTTCAACTGCCTACGAGCAGTACTTC.

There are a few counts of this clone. CDR3 DNA: TGTGCCAGCAACAGGGGGCGTCAGAACTATGGCTACACCTTC. This gives the protein CASNRGRQNYGYTF. The chain uses TRBV2 and TRBJ1-2, with 9 bases that match TRBD1. This CDR3 has 14 residues. Germline loops: CDR1 SNHLY, CDR2 FYNNEI. J was trimmed by 2 bases and V by 7 bases; bases with no gene match: 5.

CDR3 coding DNA: TGTGCCAGCTCTCGGACAGGGCTAAACACTGAAGCTTTCTTT. Residues: CASSRTGLNTEAFF. The V gene is TRBV27, the J gene TRBJ1-1; 8 bases are a match to TRBD1. The germline gives CDR1 MNHEY, CDR2 SMNVEV (reference sequence). The V and J ends lost 8 bases and 2 bases, in that order; junction bases with no gene match: 7. The CDR3 runs 14 residues.

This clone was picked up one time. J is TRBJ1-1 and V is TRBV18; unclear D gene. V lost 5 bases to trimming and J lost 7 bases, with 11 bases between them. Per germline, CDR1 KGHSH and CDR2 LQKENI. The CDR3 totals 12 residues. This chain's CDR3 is CASSWSPREAFF. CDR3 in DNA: TGTGCCAGCTCATGGTCGCCCCGTGAAGCTTTCTTT.

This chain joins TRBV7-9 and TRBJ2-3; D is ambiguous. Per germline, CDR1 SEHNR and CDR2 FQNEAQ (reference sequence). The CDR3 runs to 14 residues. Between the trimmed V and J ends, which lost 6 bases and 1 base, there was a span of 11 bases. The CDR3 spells CASSTVIRTDTQYF. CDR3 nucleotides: TGTGCCAGCAGTACGGTAATACGCACAGATACGCAGTATTTT.